The clone carrying this TCR beta chain was found many times. As yet, its antigen is unknown. The protocol attached unique molecular identifiers to individual cDNA molecules. TCRdb processed the 5' RACE reads anew with MiXCR; each CDR3 protein has one entry. The sample has about 28,000 distinct CDR3 sequences; around 5% are singletons. This specimen comes from a study of early T cells in non-severe SARS-CoV-2 infection. The study's findings and limits: VDJdb-based annotation leaned toward anti-spike CD8 responses and missed private and CD4 specificities.

Trimming removed 5 bases from V and 0 bases from J; junction bases left unmatched: 10. The germline V gene encodes CDR1 SNHLY and CDR2 FYNNEI. The CDR3 runs to 16 residues. The genes are TRBV2 and TRBJ2-7, with 7 bases matching TRBD1. This TCR was sampled from an adult who was a healthcare worker with PCR-confirmed SARS-CoV-2 infection or an uninfected control (not recorded which). Sequences were obtained from whole blood. The CDR3 DNA is TGTGCCAGCAGTAACCCCGGGACAGTCGTCTCCTACGAGCAGTACTTC. Translating gives CASSNPGTVVSYEQYF.